This TCR beta chain came from a study of tumor and adjacent non-tumor tissue in lung cancer (dated by TCRdb to 2016 to 2019). For the study in its entirety: Patients with adenocarcinoma (approximately 12), squamous cell carcinoma (2) and small cell lung cancer (1) were included in the cohort. Ages among the roughly 15 patients ranged from about 30 to 85 years, there were around 10 men and 5 women, and disease was at TNM stage I to III. In total, sequencing yielded under 150 million productive TCRbeta reads, which works out to an average of approximately 4 million reads per sample. Bulk TCRbeta repertoires were compared between lung tumor tissue and matched distant non-tumor lung tissue obtained from 15 lung cancer patients. TCRbeta CDR3 sequencing was performed on about 29 paired specimens, with one tumor sample and one normal lung sample collected per patient. Findings and caveats that apply to the study as a whole: Significantly higher TCR diversity was found in younger patients, and higher tumor TCR diversity was associated with shorter overall and disease-free survival. Tumor tissue showed significantly higher TCR diversity (inverse Simpson) than normal lung tissue, at roughly 390 vs 170 (P = 0.0075, Mann-Whitney U test). The cohort had only around 14 patients, and the authors noted that larger samples and more detailed clinical data are needed. In normal lung, the top 100 clones accounted for a significantly larger cumulative share of the repertoire than in tumor tissue. Peripheral blood was not sequenced, so blood TCRbeta repertoires in these lung cancer patients were not examined. Neither the sequencing platform nor unique molecular identifiers are mentioned in the methods.

The library was prepared using multiplex PCR. The data were produced on an Illumina HiSeq 2500. Following protocols modified from ARM-PCR, the researchers constructed TCRbeta libraries through three rounds of nested PCR with primers (Table S4). Before sequencing, PCR products in the 200-500 bp range were cut out of the gel and cleaned up using the QIAquick gel extraction kit. The original methods were these. Trimmomatic was used to clean the reads, FLASH merged the cleaned reads into complete CDR3 sequences, and MiTCR assigned the sequences to V(D)J germline segments. Clonal diversity was computed as the inverse Simpson's index with VDJtools. Productive reads were defined as in-frame sequences without a premature stop codon. The public reads were reprocessed in TCRdb via fastp at Q25 and MiXCR, keeping in-frame beta chains. Each CDR3 protein gets just one entry, which takes the most common genes and DNA from the rows behind it. It is TCRdb's table, rather than the study itself, that gives the V and J calls and clone size. The sample includes tens of thousands of distinct CDR3 sequences, with around 80% observed a single time. The ten largest clonotypes hold 35% to 55% of the sample.

From the germline V gene (reference sequence), CDR1 is SGHNT and CDR2 is YYREEE. The CDR3 holds 14 amino acids from the cysteine to the phenylalanine. The DNA shown is the 42-base CDR3, in frame from base 1. RNA was extracted from bulk unsorted tissue and checked for quality with a NanoDrop ND-1000 and an Agilent 2100. For the normal lung samples, distant non-tumor tissue was collected more than 3 cm away from the tumor edge. Donors were newly diagnosed lung cancer patients admitted for thoracic surgery in China between August and November 2014, without prior chemotherapy. Patients with previous radiotherapy or chemotherapy, or with another concurrent cancer, were excluded from the study. Pieces of surgical tissue measuring about 1-2.1 cm3 were kept in RNAlater solution and stored at -80 degrees C until use. On this clonotype itself: No cognate antigen has been identified for it. The junction departs from germline at one end; a sequencing error may be responsible.

This receptor was identified in a man aged 55 to 70 with non-small cell lung cancer. The rearranged segments are TRBV5-4 and TRBJ1-2; D gene: possibly TRBD1, on 5 matching bases. Sequences were obtained from distant non-tumor lung tissue. This receptor carries the CDR3 CANRHGRSNYDYTF. The DNA sequence is TGTGCCAACAGGCACGGCCGGTCTAACTATGACTACACCTTC.